This T cell receptor (beta chain) was captured by sequencing in a study of T cells in Graves' hyperthyroidism and ophthalmopathy. The wider study: Upon initial diagnosis and before any treatment, peripheral blood was collected. Whole-study results and caveats: Separation of ophthalmopathy from stable hyperthyroidism was achieved by a 13 V-J model. In the blood, most expanded thyroid clonotypes above 0.001 appeared as well.

This clonotype is classed as medium-sized. Its antigen is undetermined. The germline V gene encodes CDR1 DFQATT and CDR2 SNEGSKA (reference sequence). The V segment lost 1 base and the J segment 5 bases; nucleotides outside the gene matches: 0. CDR3 length equals 13 residues. Regions amplified from RNA transcripts were the TCR beta CDR3 regions. The HTBI primer set served for first-round RT-PCR of the TCR CDR3. One entry per CDR3 protein results from TCRdb running MiXCR on the multiplex PCR reads. The table shows tens of thousands of distinct CDR3 sequences, with about 50% occurring only once. The diagnoses drew upon clinical symptoms, serum thyroxine and TRAb, thyroid ultrasound and orbital computed tomography.

Sequenced: blood. The clonotype was recovered from a woman between 50 and 59 years old with Graves' hyperthyroidism that later progressed to Graves' ophthalmopathy. J is TRBJ2-7 and V is TRBV20-1, with 12 bases lining up with TRBD2. The CDR3 DNA reads TGCAGTGCTAGAGGACTAGCGGGAGACGAGCAGTACTTC. It yields the protein CSARGLAGDEQYF.